These 16 T cell receptor beta chains share one sample of origin, sequenced in a study of blood T cell repertoires in COVID-19. The repertoire was sequenced with immunoSEQ multiplex PCR; TCRdb's copy has only in-frame clones and lacks some. The sample includes more than 150,000 clones, over 75% of them seen just once. Sequencing was performed on peripheral blood. These receptors originate from a man in his forties with active or convalescent COVID-19.

The gene calls are TRBV7-2 and TRBJ2-7; 13 nucleotides line up with TRBD2. V lost 2 bases and J lost 4; bases outside the gene matches: 5. Germline V CDR1 and CDR2: SGHTA, FQGNSA. This CDR3 comprises 16 residues. CDR3 amino acids: CASSLTLTSGGYEQYF. DNA for the CDR3: TGTGCCAGCAGCTTAACTCTGACTAGCGGGGGGTACGAGCAGTACTTC.

The CDR3 sequence is CASSSPLGQYF. Here the CDR3 DNA reads TGTGCCAGCAGTTCCCCTCTCGGGCAGTACTTC. The genes are TRBV12-3 or TRBV12-4 and TRBJ2-7; D not certain. V gave up 4 bases and J gave up 9 bases, with 10 bases separating them. This CDR3 comprises 11 residues.

The rearrangement uses TRBV5-1 and TRBJ1-1; 9 nucleotides line up with TRBD1. Trimming took 4 bases from V and 4 from J; bases not matched to a gene: 8. Germline V gene sequence: CDR1 SGHRS, CDR2 YFSETQ. This CDR3 is 15 amino acids long. The CDR3 loop is CASSPQGQGGTEAFF. Here the CDR3 DNA reads TGCGCCAGCAGCCCTCAGGGACAGGGAGGCACTGAAGCTTTCTTT.

This chain joins TRBV4-1 and TRBJ2-1; 14 bases line up with TRBD2. Per the germline V gene, CDR1 is MGHRA and CDR2 is YSYEKL. V trimming: 6 bases; J trimming: 9 bases; junction bases outside the gene matches: 10. This CDR3 is built from 16 residues. CDR3 nucleotide sequence: TGCGCCAGCAGAGGACTAGCGGGGGGTTATATGGCTGAGCAGTTCTTC. The encoded protein is CASRGLAGGYMAEQFF.

V and J are TRBV7-2 and TRBJ1-5; 10 bases map to TRBD1. V lost 6 bases to trimming and J lost 7 bases; unmatched junction nucleotides: 12. Germline V gene lookup returns CDR1 SGHTA and CDR2 FQGNSA. The CDR3 loop spans 16 amino acids. CDR3 protein: CASSSIPGTGVQPQHF. DNA for the CDR3: TGTGCCAGCAGTTCGATCCCCGGGACAGGGGTACAGCCCCAGCATTTT.

The chain is built from TRBV9 and TRBJ1-4; D perhaps matches TRBD1 (5 bases). CDR1 is SGDLS, CDR2 YYNGEE, per germline. This CDR3 region has 15 residues. V gave up 4 bases and J gave up 8 bases, with 18 bases separating them. DNA of the CDR3: TGTGCCAGCAGCACTACAGGTGCCCTTAGGGAAAAACTGTTTTTT. Translated, it gives CASSTTGALREKLFF.

The chain joins TRBV30 to TRBJ1-4, with D possibly matching TRBD1 (5 bases). CDR3 size: 15 residues. The V gene's germline CDR1 is GTSNPN and CDR2 SVGIG (reference sequence). Trimming took off 4 bases at V and 3 bases at J, with 15 bases between the two ends. The chain's CDR3 is CAWTLTGLPNEKLFF. CDR3 in DNA: TGTGCCTGGACCCTAACGGGACTGCCTAATGAAAAACTGTTTTTT.

This clone was detected only a few times. The gene calls are TRBV7-2 and TRBJ1-6; weak D call: TRBD1 (5 bases). This CDR3 has 14 amino acids. Trimming left V 2 bases short and J 10 bases short, with 12 bases between. The germline gives CDR1 SGHTA, CDR2 FQGNSA. CDR3 protein: CASSLKGLGSPLHF. The CDR3 region has the DNA TGTGCCAGCAGCTTAAAGGGGTTAGGGTCACCCCTCCACTTT.

The chain is built from TRBV6-5 and TRBJ1-1, with TRBD1 identical over 9 bases. The CDR3 contains 15 residues. Germline loops: CDR1 MNHEY, CDR2 SVGAGI. V shed 6 bases and J 1 base; nucleotides not matched to a gene: 6. The DNA for the CDR3 is TGTGCCAGCAGATTTCCGGGACAGGGGAACACTGAAGCTTTCTTT. Protein product: CASRFPGQGNTEAFF.

V is TRBV19 and J is TRBJ2-3; D may be TRBD1 (5 bases). V was pared by 5 bases and J by 6 bases, with 12 bases between. This CDR3 spans 13 amino acids. Per germline, CDR1 LNHDA and CDR2 SQIVND (reference sequence). The CDR3 DNA sequence: TGTGCCAGTAGTGTCAGGGTTGAGGATACGCAGTATTTT. It codes for CASSVRVEDTQYF. Filled out from reference TRBV19 and TRBJ2-3, the complete variable domain reads DGGITQSPKYLFRKEGQNVTLSCEQNLNHDAMYWYRQDPGQGLRLIYYSQIVNDFQKGDIAEGYSVSREKKESFPLTVTSAQKNPTAFYLCASSVRVEDTQYFGPGTRLTVL.

The V call is TRBV7-2, the J call TRBJ1-1; no firm D call. Between the trimmed V and J ends, which lost 2 bases and 0 bases, there was a span of 10 bases. This CDR3 region has 15 residues. CDR1 is SGHTA and CDR2 is FQGNSA in the germline V gene. The CDR3 bases are TGTGCCAGCAGCTTAAGAGGGTCGGTGAACACTGAAGCTTTCTTT. Translation: CASSLRGSVNTEAFF.

The J gene is TRBJ1-1, the V gene TRBV29-1; D is unresolved. The length of the CDR3 is 12 residues. The germline V and J ends were trimmed by 4 bases and 0 bases, with 6 bases remaining between them. Germline V CDR1 and CDR2: SQVTM, ANQGSEA. The DNA for the CDR3 is TGCAGCGTTGGAGGGATGAACACTGAAGCTTTCTTT. Translated, it gives CSVGGMNTEAFF.

The chain combines TRBV7-2 with TRBJ1-3, with 9 bases that match TRBD1. Germline-derived CDR1 and CDR2 are SGHTA and FQGNSA. The CDR3 is 16 residues long. The V and J ends lost 4 bases and 10 bases, in that order; junction bases with no gene match: 14. CDR3 amino acids: CASSYGGGQGLGTIYF. CDR3 nucleotides: TGTGCCAGCAGCTACGGGGGGGGACAGGGCCTAGGGACCATATATTTT. Filled out from reference TRBV7-2 and TRBJ1-3, the complete variable domain reads GAGVSQSPSNKVTEKGKDVELRCDPISGHTALYWYRQSLGQGLEFLIYFQGNSAPDKSGLPSDRFSAERTGGSVSTLTIQRTQQEDSAVYLCASSYGGGQGLGTIYFGEGSWLTVV.

The chain couples TRBV15 to TRBJ1-1; 7 positions agree with TRBD1. V was clipped by 2 bases and J by 4 bases; unmatched bases: 10. The CDR3 extends over 16 amino acids. Germline-derived CDR1 and CDR2 are LNHNV and YYDKDF (reference sequence). The CDR3 sequence is CATSRFSTGLSTEAFF. The DNA for the CDR3 is TGTGCCACCAGCAGATTCTCGACAGGGTTGAGCACTGAAGCTTTCTTT.

A remark on this clone: The sample has other DNA sequences that encode this CDR3 too. The V call is TRBV2, the J call TRBJ1-4; TRBD1 agrees at 7 bases. Germline V gene data show CDR1 as SNHLY and CDR2 as FYNNEI. The CDR3 is 14 residues long. Losses at the gene ends were 5 bases for V and 3 bases for J; bases not matched to a gene: 3. CDR3 residues: CASSRDRANEKLFF. CDR3 in DNA: TGTGCCAGCAGTCGGGACAGAGCTAATGAAAAACTGTTTTTT.

This CDR3 reads CASTLDRGTEAFF. Written as DNA, the CDR3 is TGTGCCAGCACTCTCGACAGGGGCACTGAAGCTTTCTTT. The chain carries TRBV2 and TRBJ1-1; 8 bases line up with TRBD1. The germline V gene encodes CDR1 SNHLY and CDR2 FYNNEI. The CDR3 is made up of 13 amino acids. The junction had 5 bases not matched to a gene; V was cut back by 7 bases and J by 4 bases.